This entry lists 17 T cell receptor beta chains sequenced from one sample in a study of shared clonotypes between healthy human individuals. Here immunoSEQ multiplex PCR was the method, and the copy in TCRdb shows in-frame clones only, minus some. The sample lists 600,000 to 750,000 clones, 55% to 75% occurring once. The sample was memory CD4+ T cells sorted from blood. Subset noted: CD45RA-negative fraction. These receptors all come from a woman aged 25-40 years in good health.

The chain recombines TRBV20-1 with TRBJ2-5; no firm D call. CDR3 length: 11 amino acids. Germline V gene sequence: CDR1 DFQATT, CDR2 SNEGSKA (reference sequence). As DNA, the CDR3 is TGCACCACTCCATGGCAAGAGACCCAGTACTTC. The encoded protein is CTTPWQETQYF.

This clone was recorded once. This chain uses TRBV6-6 with TRBJ2-5, with no clear D. Trimming shortened V by 6 bases and J by 4 bases, and 3 bases separated the two germline ends. CDR3 length: 10 amino acids. The germline V gene has CDR1 MNHNY and CDR2 SVGAGI (reference sequence). CDR3 loop: CASRGETQYF. The CDR3 bases are TGTGCCAGCAGGGGAGAGACCCAGTACTTC.

The V gene is TRBV5-4, the J gene TRBJ1-2, with D possibly TRBD1 on 5 matching bases. Germline CDR1 SGHNT, CDR2 YYREEE (reference sequence). The V end was cut by 0 bases, the J end by 8 bases, with 11 bases between. This CDR3 has 13 amino acids. The CDR3 DNA is TGTGCCAGCAGCTTGGACCTCGGGACCGGCTACACCTTC. It translates to CASSLDLGTGYTF.

The rearrangement links TRBV11-3 to TRBJ2-6; D unclear. Germline CDR1 SGHNT, CDR2 YENEEA. Deletions cut 4 bases from V and 6 bases from J, with 10 bases between. The CDR3 is 14 amino acids. This CDR3 reads CASSSSRQANVLTF. The CDR3 nucleotides are TGTGCCAGCAGCTCCTCCCGGCAGGCCAACGTCCTGACTTTC.

The genes are TRBV10-3 and TRBJ1-3, with no clear D. V lost 2 bases to trimming and J lost 4 bases, with 9 bases between them. The CDR3 totals 14 residues. Germline CDR1 is ENHRY and CDR2 is SYGVKD. CDR3 sequence (DNA): TGTGCCATCAGTGAGACGCCCATGGGAAACACCATATATTTT. Amino acids: CAISETPMGNTIYF.

V usage is TRBV11-2 and J usage is TRBJ1-6, with D hard to call. The germline V gene encodes CDR1 SGHAT and CDR2 FQNNGV. CDR3 size: 14 residues. Trimming removed 4 bases from V and 7 bases from J, with 11 bases in between. CDR3 DNA sequence: TGTGCCAGCAGCTCCCCGGCCTGGAATTCACCCCTCCACTTT. Translated: CASSSPAWNSPLHF.

This chain's CDR3 is CASSVEGIHNEQFF. The CDR3 region has the DNA TGTGCCAGCAGCGTAGAAGGGATCCACAATGAGCAGTTCTTC. The chain employs TRBV9 and TRBJ2-1, with D unclear. Germline assignment: CDR1 SGDLS and CDR2 YYNGEE. The CDR3 length is 14 residues. Trimming removed 0 bases from V and 5 bases from J, with 9 bases in between.

This clone was observed at least ten times. This chain uses TRBV2 with TRBJ1-1; D gene unclear. CDR1 is SNHLY and CDR2 is FYNNEI in the germline V gene. The germline V and J ends were trimmed by 3 bases and 4 bases, with 12 bases remaining between them. The CDR3 has 14 residues. The CDR3 is CASSETSFPTEAFF. The CDR3 DNA follows: TGTGCCAGCAGTGAGACCAGCTTTCCCACTGAAGCTTTCTTT.

Written as DNA, the CDR3 is TGTGCCAGCAGTGAAGCGCTAGGAGGGGAAAAACTGTTTTTT. This encodes CASSEALGGEKLFF. The chain carries TRBV2 and TRBJ1-4; no definite D call. Deletions cut 0 bases from V and 8 bases from J, with 10 bases between. The CDR3 loop spans 14 amino acids. CDR1 and CDR2 (germline): SNHLY, FYNNEI.

V gene TRBV5-1 combines with J gene TRBJ1-2, with 10 bases lining up with TRBD1. Per germline, CDR1 SGHRS and CDR2 YFSETQ. The V and J ends lost 4 bases and 8 bases, in that order; junction bases with no gene match: 11. CDR3 length: 15 amino acids. The CDR3 loop reads CASSPFDRGQRGYTF. The CDR3, as DNA: TGCGCCAGCAGCCCGTTTGACAGGGGGCAACGGGGCTACACCTTC.

V gene TRBV5-4 combines with J gene TRBJ2-2; 7 nucleotides match TRBD2. Unmatched junction bases numbered 9, after V lost 6 bases and J lost 1 base. Germline V gives CDR1 SGHNT, CDR2 YYREEE (reference sequence). The CDR3 length is 16 residues. The CDR3 coding sequence is TGTGCCAGCACCTCGGCCCCTAGCGGGAACACCGGGGAGCTGTTTTTT. It is translated as CASTSAPSGNTGELFF.

This chain connects TRBV27 to TRBJ2-3, with a weak D call TRBD2 (5 bases). Germline V gives CDR1 MNHEY, CDR2 SMNVEV (reference sequence). The CDR3 totals 13 residues. V was clipped by 3 bases and J by 4 bases, with 8 bases between them. This chain's CDR3 is CASSFRTSDTQYF. In nucleotides, the CDR3 is TGTGCCAGCAGTTTCCGGACTTCAGATACGCAGTATTTT.

There are many counts of this clone. The V gene is TRBV5-1, the J gene TRBJ2-5; 13 nucleotides match TRBD2. The CDR3 is 14 amino acids. V gave up 4 bases and J gave up 5 bases; unmatched junction bases: 2. Looked up from germline, CDR1 is SGHRS and CDR2 is YFSETQ. CDR3 in amino acids: CASSLTSGRETQYF. The CDR3 DNA sequence: TGCGCCAGCAGCCTGACTAGCGGGAGGGAGACCCAGTACTTC.

About this clone itself: Other DNA sequences in this specimen translate into the identical CDR3. The gene calls are TRBV2 and TRBJ2-7; TRBD1 agrees at 8 bases. CDR3 size: 14 residues. Germline V gives CDR1 SNHLY, CDR2 FYNNEI. Trimming cost V 6 bases and J 1 base; bases outside gene matches: 5. The CDR3 coding sequence is TGTGCCAGCAGAGGACAGGGTGGATCCTACGAGCAGTACTTC. It translates to CASRGQGGSYEQYF.

The chain uses TRBV18 and TRBJ1-1, with 8 bases matching TRBD1. Germline-derived CDR1 and CDR2 are KGHSH and LQKENI. This CDR3 spans 16 amino acids. With 4 bases clipped from V and 0 bases from J, the junction kept 7 bases outside the gene matches. The CDR3 sequence: CASSQQGGDMNTEAFF. CDR3 sequence (DNA): TGTGCCAGCTCACAACAGGGGGGGGACATGAACACTGAAGCTTTCTTT. Drawing the rest from reference TRBV18 and TRBJ1-1, the complete variable domain is NAGVMQNPRHLVRRRGQEARLRCSPMKGHSHVYWYRQLPEEGLKFMVYLQKENIIDESGMPKERFSAEFPKEGPSILRIQQVVRGDSAAYFCASSQQGGDMNTEAFFGQGTRLTVV.

This clone was found once. The rearrangement uses TRBV7-9 and TRBJ2-3; 15 positions agree with TRBD2. The CDR3 is made up of 18 amino acids. Germline values: CDR1 SEHNR, CDR2 FQNEAQ (reference sequence). Trimming at V came to 4 bases and at J to 3 bases, leaving 8 bases not matched to a gene. CDR3 nucleotide sequence: TGTGCCAGCAGCTCTCTACCGGGACTAGCGGGAGGAACAGATACGCAGTATTTT. Protein sequence: CASSSLPGLAGGTDTQYF.

The chain couples TRBV21-1 to TRBJ2-5; the DNA was not used to check the table's D call, TRBD2. Gene TRBJ2-7 matches the end of the DNA better, so the J call may be wrong. TRBV21-1 is a pseudogene segment. This CDR3 comprises 14 residues. CDR3 sequence reads: CASSNSPSDYEQYF. The CDR3 nucleotides read TGTGCCAGCAGCAACTCGCCTAGCGACTACGAGCAGTACTTC.